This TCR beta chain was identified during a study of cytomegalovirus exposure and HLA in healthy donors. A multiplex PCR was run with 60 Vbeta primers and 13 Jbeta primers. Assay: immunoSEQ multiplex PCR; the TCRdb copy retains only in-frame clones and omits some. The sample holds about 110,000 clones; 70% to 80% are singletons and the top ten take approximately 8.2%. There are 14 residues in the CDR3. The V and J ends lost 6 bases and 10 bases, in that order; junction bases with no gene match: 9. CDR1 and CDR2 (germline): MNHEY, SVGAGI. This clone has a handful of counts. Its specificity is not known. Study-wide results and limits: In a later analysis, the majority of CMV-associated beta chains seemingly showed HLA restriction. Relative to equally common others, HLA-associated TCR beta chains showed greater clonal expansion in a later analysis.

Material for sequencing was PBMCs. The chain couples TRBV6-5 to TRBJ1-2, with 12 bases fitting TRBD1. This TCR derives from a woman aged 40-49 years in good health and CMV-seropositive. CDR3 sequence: CASRTLGTGGIYTF. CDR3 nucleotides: TGTGCCAGCAGGACCTTAGGGACAGGGGGCATCTACACCTTC.